This record covers a single T cell receptor (beta chain). Antigen: not known. This sample is drawn from a study of T cell responses to AZD1222 COVID-19 vaccine. TCRdb's copy holds only in-frame clones and misses some; the assay was immunoSEQ multiplex PCR. The table shows roughly 130,000 clones, with around 90% occurring only once. Germline CDR1 and CDR2: MNHNS and SASEGT. CDR3 length: 15 amino acids. V was trimmed by 0 bases and J by 11 bases, leaving 14 bases between them. Findings and limits, study-wide: Repertoire sampling was restricted to post-peak T cell response timepoints.

This chain joins TRBV6-1 and TRBJ1-6; weak D call: TRBD1 (5 bases). The sample here was peripheral blood, taken on day 0 of AZD1222 vaccination. This receptor was taken from an adult in good health. The CDR3 DNA reads TGTGCCAGCAGTGAAGCGGCTTCGGGGGGGACACCCCTCCACTTT. It encodes CASSEAASGGTPLHF.